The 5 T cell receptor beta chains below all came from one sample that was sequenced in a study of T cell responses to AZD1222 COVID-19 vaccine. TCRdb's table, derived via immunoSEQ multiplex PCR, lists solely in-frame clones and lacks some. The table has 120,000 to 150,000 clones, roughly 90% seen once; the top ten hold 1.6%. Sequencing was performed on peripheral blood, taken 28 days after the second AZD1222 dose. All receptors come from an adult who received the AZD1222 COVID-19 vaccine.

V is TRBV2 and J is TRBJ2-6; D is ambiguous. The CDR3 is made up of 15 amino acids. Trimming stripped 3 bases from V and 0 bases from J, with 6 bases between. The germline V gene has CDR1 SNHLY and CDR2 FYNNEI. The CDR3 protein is CASSDGASGANVLTF. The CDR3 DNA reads TGTGCCAGCAGTGATGGAGCCTCTGGGGCCAACGTCCTGACTTTC.

As DNA, the CDR3 is TGTGCCAGCAGTTACGGAGCGGGGTACAATGAGCAGTTCTTC. This codes for CASSYGAGYNEQFF. J is TRBJ2-1 and V is TRBV6-2 or TRBV6-3; 7 nucleotides line up with TRBD2. The J segment lost 4 bases and the V segment lost 2 bases, leaving 2 bases of the junction unmatched. Germline V gene lookup returns CDR1 MNHEY and CDR2 SVGEGT. The CDR3 totals 14 residues.

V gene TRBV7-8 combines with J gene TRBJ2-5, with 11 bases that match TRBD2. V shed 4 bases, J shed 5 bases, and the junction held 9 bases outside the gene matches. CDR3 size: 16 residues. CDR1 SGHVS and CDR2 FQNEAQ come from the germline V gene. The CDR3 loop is CASSYSGGAFQETQYF. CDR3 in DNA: TGTGCCAGCAGCTATAGCGGGGGGGCGTTTCAGGAGACCCAGTACTTC.

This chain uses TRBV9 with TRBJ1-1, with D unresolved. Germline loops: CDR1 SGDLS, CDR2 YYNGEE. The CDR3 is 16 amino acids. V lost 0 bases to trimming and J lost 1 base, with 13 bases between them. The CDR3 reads CASSVASGRANTEAFF. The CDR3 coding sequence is TGTGCCAGCAGCGTAGCTTCGGGCAGAGCGAACACTGAAGCTTTCTTT.

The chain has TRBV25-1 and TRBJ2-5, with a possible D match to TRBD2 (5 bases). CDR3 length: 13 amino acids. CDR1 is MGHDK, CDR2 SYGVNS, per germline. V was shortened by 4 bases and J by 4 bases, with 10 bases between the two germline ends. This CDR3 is CASSGPGRETQYF. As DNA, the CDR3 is TGTGCCAGCAGTGGACCGGGGAGAGAGACCCAGTACTTC. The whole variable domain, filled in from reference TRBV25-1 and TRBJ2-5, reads EADIYQTPRYLVIGTGKKITLECSQTMGHDKMYWYQQDPGMELHLIHYSYGVNSTEKGDLSSESTVSRIRTEHFPLTLESARPSHTSQYLCASSGPGRETQYFGPGTRLLVL.